Listed here is a single T cell receptor (beta chain). V lost 7 bases and J 0 bases, leaving 9 bases between the germline ends. The CDR3 totals 13 residues. Germline CDR1 and CDR2: SGHAT and FQNNGV. The data were taken from a study of control samples from healthy donors and cancer patients. Method: immunoSEQ multiplex PCR; TCRdb's copy keeps in-frame clones and lacks some. This sample yields roughly 200,000 clones, of which about 93% are seen a single time; more than 1.3% belongs to the top ten. This clonotype originated in a man aged 50-59 years in good health. The rearrangement uses TRBV11-2 and TRBJ1-1, with TRBD1 as a possible D gene (6 bases). The sample comprised blood. The DNA for the CDR3 is TGTGCCAGCAACAACAGGGTGAACACTGAAGCTTTCTTT. Encoded protein: CASNNRVNTEAFF.